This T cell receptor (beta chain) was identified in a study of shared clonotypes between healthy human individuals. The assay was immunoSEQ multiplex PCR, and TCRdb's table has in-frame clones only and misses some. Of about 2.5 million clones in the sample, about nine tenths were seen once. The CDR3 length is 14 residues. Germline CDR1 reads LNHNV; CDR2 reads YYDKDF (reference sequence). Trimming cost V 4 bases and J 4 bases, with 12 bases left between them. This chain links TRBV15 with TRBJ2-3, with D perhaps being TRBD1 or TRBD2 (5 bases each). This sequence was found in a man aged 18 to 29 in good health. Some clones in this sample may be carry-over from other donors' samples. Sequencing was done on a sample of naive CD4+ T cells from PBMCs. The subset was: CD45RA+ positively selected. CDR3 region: CATSTQRDPDTQYF. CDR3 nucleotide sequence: TGTGCCACCAGCACCCAGAGGGACCCAGATACGCAGTATTTT.